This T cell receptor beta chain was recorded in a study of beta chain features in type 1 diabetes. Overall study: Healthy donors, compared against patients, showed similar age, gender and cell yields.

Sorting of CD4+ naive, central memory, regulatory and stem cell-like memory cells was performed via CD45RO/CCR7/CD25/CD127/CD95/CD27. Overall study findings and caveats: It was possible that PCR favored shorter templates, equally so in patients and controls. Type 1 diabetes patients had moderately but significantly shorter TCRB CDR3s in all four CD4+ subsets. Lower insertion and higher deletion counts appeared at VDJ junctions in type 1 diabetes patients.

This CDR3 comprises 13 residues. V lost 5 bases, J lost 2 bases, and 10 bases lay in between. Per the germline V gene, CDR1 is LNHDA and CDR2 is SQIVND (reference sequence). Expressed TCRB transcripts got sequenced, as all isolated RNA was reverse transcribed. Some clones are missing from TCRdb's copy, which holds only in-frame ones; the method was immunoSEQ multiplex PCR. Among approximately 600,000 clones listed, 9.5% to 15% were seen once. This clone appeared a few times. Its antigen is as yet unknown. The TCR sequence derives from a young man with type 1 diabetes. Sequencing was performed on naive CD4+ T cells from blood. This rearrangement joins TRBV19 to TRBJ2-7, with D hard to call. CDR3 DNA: TGTGCCAGTAGTTCGATAGACACCTACGAGCAGTACTTC. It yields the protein CASSSIDTYEQYF.